Each of the 30 T cell receptor beta chains below was sequenced from the same sample in a study of beta chain features in type 1 diabetes. Broader study findings: Moderately but significantly shorter TCRB CDR3s were found in Type 1 diabetes patients in all four CD4+ subsets.

Their target antigens are unknown. The study reverse transcribed the entire isolated RNA, so it sequenced expressed TCRB transcripts. TCRdb's table, derived via immunoSEQ multiplex PCR, lists solely in-frame clones and lacks some. The sample carries some 660,000 clones, about 14% recorded once. Sequenced material: naive CD4+ T cells from blood. The receptors were sampled from a man between 18 and 29 years old with type 1 diabetes.

V gene TRBV6-1 combines with J gene TRBJ2-5, with a weak D call TRBD1 (5 bases). The CDR3 covers 14 residues. The V and J ends lost 0 bases and 4 bases respectively, with 9 bases between them. Germline V CDR1 and CDR2: MNHNS, SASEGT. The DNA of the CDR3 is TGTGCCAGCAGTGAAGCGGGGCAGGGAGAGACCCAGTACTTC. Residues: CASSEAGQGETQYF.

Here the CDR3 DNA reads TGTGCCAGCAGAGGGCTCAGCAATTTACAAGCTTTCTTT. Protein: CASRGLSNLQAFF. The V call is TRBV27, the J call TRBJ1-1; D ambiguous. Per the germline V gene, CDR1 is MNHEY and CDR2 is SMNVEV (reference sequence). The CDR3 contains 13 residues. V lost 6 bases and J 9 bases, leaving 17 bases between the germline ends.

Only a few counts were recorded for this clone. This chain connects TRBV5-1 to TRBJ2-1; no definite D call. The CDR3 loop spans 14 amino acids. The germline V gene encodes CDR1 SGHRS and CDR2 YFSETQ. V lost 1 base, J lost 1 base, and 6 bases lay in between. The CDR3, as DNA: TGCGCCAGCAGCTTGACAAAATCCTACAATGAGCAGTTCTTC. Translating gives CASSLTKSYNEQFF.

V usage is TRBV7-9 and J usage is TRBJ1-5; D not resolved. CDR1 and CDR2 from the germline V gene are SEHNR and FQNEAQ (reference sequence). V was pared by 3 bases and J by 5 bases, with 8 bases between. The CDR3 has 13 residues. CDR3 sequence (DNA): TGTGCCAGCAGCTTTGACGGCGATCAGCCCCAGCATTTT. It encodes CASSFDGDQPQHF.

This clone was counted only a few times. The CDR3 loop reads CASSEISNQPQHF. CDR3 DNA: TGTGCCAGCAGTGAAATAAGCAATCAGCCCCAGCATTTT. The chain uses TRBV6-1 and TRBJ1-5; D not certain. V lost 2 bases to trimming and J lost 1 base, with 3 bases between them. Germline V gene lookup returns CDR1 MNHNS and CDR2 SASEGT. The CDR3 is 13 residues long.

The chain links TRBV30 to TRBJ1-5, with 7 positions matching TRBD1. CDR3 length: 14 residues. Germline loops: CDR1 GTSNPN, CDR2 SVGIG (reference sequence). Trimming at V came to 0 bases and at J to 5 bases, leaving 4 bases not matched to a gene. CDR3 sequence reads: CAWSVDRVHQPQHF. CDR3 DNA: TGTGCCTGGAGTGTAGACAGGGTACATCAGCCCCAGCATTTT.

Only a few counts were recorded for this clone. Other DNA sequences in the sample encode the same CDR3. The chain uses TRBV7-3 and TRBJ1-1; D call uncertain. V was pared by 2 bases and J by 1 base, with 5 bases between. The CDR3 length is 13 residues. Per the germline V gene, CDR1 is SGHTA and CDR2 is FQGTGA. The CDR3 nucleotides read TGTGCCAGCAGCTTAGTTGGGAACACTGAAGCTTTCTTT. Amino acid sequence: CASSLVGNTEAFF.

This clone was seen a handful of times. The rearrangement links TRBV9 to TRBJ1-1; D is possibly TRBD1 (5 bases). Germline V CDR1 and CDR2: SGDLS, YYNGEE. This CDR3 has 15 amino acids. V shed 4 bases and J shed 4 bases, with 17 bases lying between them. DNA of the CDR3: TGTGCCAGCAGCCCTATGGGAGCAGGGAGCACTGAAGCTTTCTTT. Translation gives CASSPMGAGSTEAFF. The whole variable domain, remainder taken from reference TRBV9 and TRBJ1-1, is DSGVTQTPKHLITATGQRVTLRCSPRSGDLSVYWYQQSLDQGLQFLIQYYNGEERAKGNILERFSAQQFPDLHSELNLSSLELGDSALYFCASSPMGAGSTEAFFGQGTRLTVV.

The chain combines TRBV10-3 with TRBJ2-1; D remains ambiguous. CDR3 size: 12 residues. V was clipped by 2 bases and J by 8 bases, with 7 bases between them. Germline V lookup: CDR1 ENHRY, CDR2 SYGVKD. The CDR3 region has the DNA TGTGCCATCAGTGAGAATCAGTATGAGCAGTTCTTC. Translating gives CAISENQYEQFF.

This clone showed up just a few times. The CDR3, as DNA: TGTGCCAGCAGCCCGGGGAGTAGGGAGCAGTACTTC. It yields the protein CASSPGSREQYF. The V gene is TRBV6-5, the J gene TRBJ2-7; tentatively, D is TRBD2 (5 bases). This CDR3 spans 12 amino acids. V gave up 6 bases and J gave up 7 bases, with 13 bases separating them. Germline V lookup: CDR1 MNHEY, CDR2 SVGAGI.

This clone was detected a few times. The rearrangement joins TRBV6-5 to TRBJ2-7; D is possibly TRBD2 (6 bases). V was clipped by 0 bases and J by 2 bases, with 14 bases between them. From germline, CDR1 is MNHEY and CDR2 SVGAGI. The CDR3 is 16 amino acids. The CDR3 bases are TGTGCCAGCAGTTACTCTCGGGGTAGCGGTACCTACGAGCAGTACTTC. Its translation is CASSYSRGSGTYEQYF.

Only a few counts were recorded for this clone. The V call is TRBV19, the J call TRBJ1-1; D not resolved. Germline V gives CDR1 LNHDA, CDR2 SQIVND (reference sequence). CDR3 length equals 13 residues. Trimming took 6 bases from V and 0 from J, leaving 8 bases between them. The CDR3 sequence: CASRTQMNTEAFF. In DNA form, the CDR3 reads TGTGCCAGTAGGACACAGATGAACACTGAAGCTTTCTTT.

This clone was observed a handful of times. The CDR3 DNA is TGCAGCGTTGAGGGGGGTTTGGGCTACACCTTC. Protein product: CSVEGGLGYTF. The chain couples TRBV29-1 to TRBJ1-2; possibly TRBD1 for D (5 bases). This CDR3 contains 11 residues. CDR1 and CDR2 from the germline V gene are SQVTM and ANQGSEA. V gave up 3 bases and J gave up 8 bases, with 10 bases separating them.

This clone appeared a few times. The chain uses TRBV5-1 and TRBJ2-5, with 8 bases identical to TRBD2. The ends lost 4 bases at V and 5 bases at J; junction bases unmatched: 13. Germline V gene data show CDR1 as SGHRS and CDR2 as YFSETQ. The CDR3 is 16 residues long. This CDR3 is CASSRDLAGGGETQYF. CDR3 bases: TGCGCCAGCAGCCGGGACCTGGCGGGAGGTGGCGAGACCCAGTACTTC.

The J gene is TRBJ2-6, the V gene TRBV7-9; D uncertain. The CDR3 spans 14 residues. CDR1 is SEHNR, CDR2 FQNEAQ, per germline (reference sequence). V dropped 2 bases and J dropped 0 bases, with 2 bases sitting between them. The CDR3 here is CASSLPSGANVLTF. The CDR3 DNA follows: TGTGCCAGCAGCTTACCCTCTGGGGCCAACGTCCTGACTTTC.

The V gene is TRBV30, the J gene TRBJ2-7; D ambiguous. From germline, CDR1 is GTSNPN and CDR2 SVGIG (reference sequence). The germline V and J ends were trimmed by 0 bases and 4 bases, with 19 bases remaining between them. There are 16 residues in the CDR3. The CDR3 DNA reads as TGTGCCTGGAGTGTAGGTTTTTTGGGGTTAGGATACGAGCAGTACTTC. Encoded protein: CAWSVGFLGLGYEQYF.

The chain links TRBV7-9 to TRBJ2-5, with D possibly TRBD1 on 6 matching bases. The CDR3 extends over 14 amino acids. V dropped 1 base and J dropped 5 bases, with 11 bases sitting between them. Germline loops: CDR1 SEHNR, CDR2 FQNEAQ (reference sequence). In nucleotides, the CDR3 is TGTGCCAGCAGCTTAGGCGGACAGCCTGAGACCCAGTACTTC. Amino acid sequence: CASSLGGQPETQYF.

Only a few counts were recorded for this clone. J is TRBJ2-5 and V is TRBV30; D gene uncertain. V was cut by 2 bases and J by 7 bases, with 8 bases left in between. The germline V gene has CDR1 GTSNPN and CDR2 SVGIG (reference sequence). CDR3 length: 11 amino acids. CDR3 sequence (DNA): TGTGCCTGGAGTCCTACGGGGACCCAGTACTTC. Its protein product is CAWSPTGTQYF.

This clone has only one observation. In the same sample, other DNA sequences code for this CDR3. The chain recombines TRBV6-1 with TRBJ2-2; D gene ambiguous. The CDR3 contains 13 residues. CDR1 and CDR2 (germline): MNHNS, SASEGT. V was pared by 2 bases and J by 4 bases, with 5 bases between. The CDR3 DNA reads TGTGCCAGCAGTGAACTAGGCACCGGGGAGCTGTTTTTT. This gives the protein CASSELGTGELFF.

A few counts support this clone. V usage is TRBV7-9 and J usage is TRBJ2-3; the match to TRBD2 covers 7 bases. V trimming: 5 bases; J trimming: 1 base; junction bases outside the gene matches: 3. The CDR3 sequence is 14 residues long. The germline V gene encodes CDR1 SEHNR and CDR2 FQNEAQ (reference sequence). DNA of the CDR3: TGTGCCAGCAGCCTTCGGGAGGGCACAGATACGCAGTATTTT. It encodes CASSLREGTDTQYF. The full variable domain, completed using reference TRBV7-9 and TRBJ2-3, is DTGVSQNPRHKITKRGQNVTFRCDPISEHNRLYWYRQTLGQGPEFLTYFQNEAQLEKSRLLSDRFSAERPKGSFSTLEIQRTEQGDSAMYLCASSLREGTDTQYFGPGTRLTVL.

In its sample, this clone was seen a few times. The chain employs TRBV5-4 and TRBJ2-7; 7 positions match TRBD1. V shed 3 bases, J shed 5 bases, and the junction held 2 bases outside the gene matches. The germline V gene has CDR1 SGHNT and CDR2 YYREEE (reference sequence). This CDR3 spans 12 amino acids. The CDR3 nucleotides read TGTGCCAGCAGCTCGGGACAGAACGAGCAGTACTTC. This gives the protein CASSSGQNEQYF.

This chain joins TRBV6-5 and TRBJ2-7; 7 bases map to TRBD2. Per the germline V gene, CDR1 is MNHEY and CDR2 is SVGAGI. The CDR3 has 16 amino acids. The V segment lost 0 bases and the J segment 2 bases; nucleotides outside the gene matches: 7. The CDR3 loop reads CASSYSPGLSTYEQYF. The CDR3 region has the DNA TGTGCCAGCAGTTACTCACCGGGACTATCCACCTACGAGCAGTACTTC.

This clone showed up just a few times. This chain links TRBV5-1 with TRBJ2-7, with D unresolved. Germline V lookup: CDR1 SGHRS, CDR2 YFSETQ. Trimming took off 0 bases at V and 3 bases at J, with 7 bases between the two ends. This CDR3 region has 13 residues. The CDR3 loop is CASSLENNYEQYF. The CDR3 region has the DNA TGCGCCAGCAGCTTGGAGAATAACTACGAGCAGTACTTC.

The chain employs TRBV18 and TRBJ1-4, with D possibly being TRBD1 (5 bases). Deletions cut 1 base from V and 7 bases from J, with 13 bases between. Germline values: CDR1 KGHSH, CDR2 LQKENI. The CDR3 length is 15 residues. CDR3 nucleotides: TGTGCCAGCTCACCACGGGGCCAGTACGGTGAAAAACTGTTTTTT. It codes for CASSPRGQYGEKLFF.

This clone was seen more than once but under ten times. The rearrangement links TRBV30 to TRBJ1-1, with a tentative D call TRBD1 (6 bases). The length of the CDR3 is 14 residues. The V gene lost 2 bases and the J gene lost 3 bases, with 13 bases spanning the gap. CDR1 is GTSNPN, CDR2 SVGIG, per germline (reference sequence). The CDR3 DNA follows: TGTGCCTGGAGTAATCTAGGGGGGGACACTGAAGCTTTCTTT. This gives the protein CAWSNLGGDTEAFF. Variable domain in full (rest from reference TRBV30 and TRBJ1-1): SQTIHQWPATLVQPVGSPLSLECTVEGTSNPNLYWYRQAAGRGLQLLFYSVGIGQISSEVPQNLSASRPQDRQFILSSKKLLLSDSGFYLCAWSNLGGDTEAFFGQGTRLTVV.

The rearrangement joins TRBV30 to TRBJ2-7; D is tentatively TRBD1 or TRBD2 (5 bases each). V gave up 1 base and J gave up 0 bases, with 13 bases separating them. The germline V gene encodes CDR1 GTSNPN and CDR2 SVGIG (reference sequence). This CDR3 is built from 15 residues. CDR3 residues: CAWSATGRSSYEQYF. DNA of the CDR3: TGTGCCTGGAGTGCCACGGGACGGAGCTCCTACGAGCAGTACTTC.

This clone was recorded a few times. The chain carries TRBV5-1 and TRBJ2-1, with D perhaps matching TRBD2 (6 bases). This CDR3 contains 16 residues. V lost 4 bases and J lost 7, with 21 bases in between. In germline, CDR1 is SGHRS, CDR2 YFSETQ. This chain's CDR3 is CASSPEAGSNLNEQFF. Written as DNA, the CDR3 is TGCGCCAGCAGCCCAGAAGCGGGCAGCAACCTGAATGAGCAGTTCTTC.

The gene calls are TRBV25-1 and TRBJ2-7; D gene ambiguous. The CDR3 totals 14 residues. Germline CDR1 reads MGHDK; CDR2 reads SYGVNS. Trimming cost V 3 bases and J 3 bases, with 12 bases left between them. In nucleotides, the CDR3 is TGTGCCAGCAGTGACGTGGGGTTCCACTACGAGCAGTACTTC. Protein sequence: CASSDVGFHYEQYF.

This clone was detected a few times. This chain links TRBV28 with TRBJ1-1, with 8 bases that match TRBD1. Per germline, CDR1 MDHEN and CDR2 SYDVKM. The CDR3 runs to 12 residues. V lost 8 bases, J lost 7 bases, and 6 bases stayed unmatched. The CDR3 sequence is CASGTGGSEAFF. The CDR3 bases are TGTGCCAGCGGAACAGGGGGGAGTGAAGCTTTCTTT.

This clone was seen a handful of times. The rearrangement joins TRBV28 to TRBJ2-1, with D perhaps TRBD1 or TRBD2 (5 bases each). The V end lost 5 bases, the J end lost 6 bases, and 11 bases lay between the germline ends. The CDR3 runs 13 residues. Germline V gives CDR1 MDHEN, CDR2 SYDVKM. The CDR3 region has the DNA TGTGCCAGCAGTGTTGAGGGGTTCAATGAGCAGTTCTTC. It yields the protein CASSVEGFNEQFF. Drawing the rest from reference TRBV28 and TRBJ2-1, the complete variable domain is DVKVTQSSRYLVKRTGEKVFLECVQDMDHENMFWYRQDPGLGLRLIYFSYDVKMKEKGDIPEGYSVSREKKERFSLILESASTNQTSMYLCASSVEGFNEQFFGPGTRLTVL.